This TCR beta chain was retrieved from a study of blood T cell repertoires in COVID-19. Background on the study: Specimens from acute and convalescent COVID-19 originated in the United States, Italy and Spain. T cells, B-cell-depleted T cells, or PBMCs provided the cDNA or gDNA that served as material.

The sample holds one count of this clone. Source study methods: Estimation of nucleated cell counts relied on the amplification of reference gene primers. Only in-frame clones appear in the TCRdb table, and some are missing; sequencing was by immunoSEQ multiplex PCR. That table furnishes V, J and clone size, whereas the DNA furnished D and trimming. The sample holds roughly 57,000 clones; almost 80% are singletons and the top ten take more than 2.5%. This CDR3 comprises 13 residues. The germline V and J ends were trimmed by 2 bases and 16 bases, with 15 bases remaining between them. The sequencing sample was made of peripheral blood. The chain is built from TRBV12-3 or TRBV12-4 and TRBJ1-6; TRBD1 might be the D (5 bases). The sequence was collected from a man aged 55 to 69 with acute or convalescent COVID-19. This chain's CDR3 is CASSLRGLGPLHF. The CDR3 nucleotides are TGTGCCAGCAGTTTAAGGGGACTTGGGCCTCTCCACTTT.